This TCR beta chain comes out of a study of cytomegalovirus exposure and HLA in healthy donors. Germline CDR1 is MNHNS and CDR2 is SASEGT. The CDR3 runs to 13 residues. J lost 4 bases, V lost 8 bases, and 7 bases had no gene match. Study-wide results and caveats: The authors listed approximately 150 TCR beta chains as cytomegalovirus-associated. When analyzed later, a missense DCLRE1C variant was found to be linked to TCR beta V- and J-gene trimming.

As regards this clone: No antigen is known for it.

The PCR had 60 Vbeta and 13 Jbeta primers. Some clones are missing from TCRdb's copy, which holds only in-frame ones; the method was immunoSEQ multiplex PCR. The repertoire includes over 150,000 clones, roughly two thirds of them detected once, and 2.5% to 3% sits in the top ten. Sequencing was done on a sample of PBMCs. The clonotype was recovered from a woman aged 40 to 50 in good health and CMV-seropositive. The chain has TRBV6-1 and TRBJ1-1; TRBD1 matches 7 bases. The CDR3: CASFFTGVTEAFF. The CDR3 DNA follows: TGTGCCAGCTTCTTCACAGGGGTCACTGAAGCTTTCTTT.